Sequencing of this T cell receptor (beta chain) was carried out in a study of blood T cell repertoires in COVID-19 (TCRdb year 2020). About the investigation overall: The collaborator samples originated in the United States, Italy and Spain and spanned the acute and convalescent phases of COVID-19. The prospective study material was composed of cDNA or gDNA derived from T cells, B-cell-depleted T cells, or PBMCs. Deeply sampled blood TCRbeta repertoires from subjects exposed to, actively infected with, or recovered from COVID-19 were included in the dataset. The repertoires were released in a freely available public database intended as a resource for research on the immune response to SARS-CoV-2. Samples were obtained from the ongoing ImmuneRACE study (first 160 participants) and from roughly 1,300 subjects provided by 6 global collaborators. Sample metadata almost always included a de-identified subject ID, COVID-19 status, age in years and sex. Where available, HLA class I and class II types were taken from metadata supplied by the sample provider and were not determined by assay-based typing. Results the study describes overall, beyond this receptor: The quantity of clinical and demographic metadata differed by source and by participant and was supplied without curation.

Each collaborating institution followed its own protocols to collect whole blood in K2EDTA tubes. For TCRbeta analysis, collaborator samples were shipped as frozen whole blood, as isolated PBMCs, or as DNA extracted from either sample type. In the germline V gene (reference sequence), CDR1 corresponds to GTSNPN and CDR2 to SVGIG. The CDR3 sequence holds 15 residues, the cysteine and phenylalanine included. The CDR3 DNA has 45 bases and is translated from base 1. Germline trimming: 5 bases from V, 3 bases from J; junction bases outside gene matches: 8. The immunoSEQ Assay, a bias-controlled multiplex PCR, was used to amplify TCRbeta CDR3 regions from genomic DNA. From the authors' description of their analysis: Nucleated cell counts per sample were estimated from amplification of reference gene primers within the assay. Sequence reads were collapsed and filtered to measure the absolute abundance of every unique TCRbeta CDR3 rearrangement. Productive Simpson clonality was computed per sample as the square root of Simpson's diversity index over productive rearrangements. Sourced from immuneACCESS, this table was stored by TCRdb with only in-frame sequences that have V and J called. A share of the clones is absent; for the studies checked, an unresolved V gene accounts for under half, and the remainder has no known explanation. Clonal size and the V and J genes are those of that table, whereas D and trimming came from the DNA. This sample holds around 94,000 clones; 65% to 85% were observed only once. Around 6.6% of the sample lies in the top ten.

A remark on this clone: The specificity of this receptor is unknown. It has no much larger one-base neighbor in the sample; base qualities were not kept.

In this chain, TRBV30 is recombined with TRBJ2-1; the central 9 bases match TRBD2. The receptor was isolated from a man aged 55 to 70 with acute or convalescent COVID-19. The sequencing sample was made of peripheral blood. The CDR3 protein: CAWQEAGGDYNEQFF. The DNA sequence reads TGTGCCTGGCAAGAGGCGGGGGGGGACTACAATGAGCAGTTCTTC.